One and the same sample provided the 23 T cell receptor beta chains below, sequenced in a study of T cells in Graves' hyperthyroidism and ophthalmopathy (dated by TCRdb to between 2017 and 2020). Libraries were built with multiplex PCR. The data were produced on an Illumina HiSeq 2000. Amplification of TCR beta CDR3 regions was carried out from RNA transcripts. The first round of RT-PCR for the TCR CDR3 was performed with the HTBI primer set and the Qiagen OneStep RT-PCR kit. The public reads were run again by TCRdb, first through fastp at Q25 and then through MiXCR, and only productive beta chains were kept. Each record represents a unique CDR3 protein, reported with the most common genes and DNA among its rows. This sample comprises about 300,000 distinct CDR3 sequences, approximately 19% of them detected only once. The ten largest clones capture approximately 37% of the sample. Sequences were obtained from blood. The receptors stem from a man in his forties or fifties with Graves' ophthalmopathy.

Points on this clonotype: Possible read error: a much larger clone is one base away. V usage is TRBV3-1 and J usage is TRBJ1-3; D is undetermined. There are 15 residues in the CDR3. Germline V lookup: CDR1 LGHDT, CDR2 YNNKEL (reference sequence). The germline V and J ends were trimmed by 8 bases and 4 bases, with 18 bases remaining between them. Here the CDR3 reads CASGRAFESGNTIYF. CDR3 coding DNA: TGTGCCAGCGGCCGAGCGTTTGAGTCCGGAAACACCATATATTTT.

Note on this clonotype: This may be a read error, as it is one base from a much larger clone. This sequence joins TRBV12-3 or TRBV12-4 and TRBJ2-1; D not certain. There are 16 residues in the CDR3. The germline V and J ends were trimmed by 7 bases and 0 bases, with 16 bases remaining between them. The CDR3 DNA follows: TGTGCCAGCATGTATTTTTCGTGGGACTCCTACAATGAGCAGTTCTTC. It is translated as CASMYFSWDSYNEQFF.

This clonotype has only a few counts. The chain carries TRBV5-1 and TRBJ2-7, with a possible D match to TRBD2 (6 bases). The CDR3 length is 16 residues. Germline lookup yields CDR1 SGHRS and CDR2 YFSETQ. V was cut by 0 bases and J by 6 bases, with 19 bases left in between. The CDR3 loop reads CASSLELTRQGSEQYF. The DNA of the CDR3 is TGCGCCAGCAGCTTGGAGTTGACTAGACAAGGTAGCGAGCAGTACTTC.

This clonotype was counted many times. This chain uses TRBV20-1 with TRBJ2-7; 9 positions agree with TRBD1. J gave up 7 bases and V 6 bases, and 13 bases lay outside the gene matches. This CDR3 contains 14 residues. Looked up from germline, CDR1 is DFQATT and CDR2 is SNEGSKA (reference sequence). Here the CDR3 DNA reads TGCAGTGCGATCCTCGGGACAGGGAGCTGGGAGCAGTACTTC. Its translation is CSAILGTGSWEQYF.

As regards this clonotype: A junction boundary mismatches the germline segment, possibly from a read error. J is TRBJ2-7 and V is TRBV7-2, with D uncertain. Germline V gene lookup returns CDR1 SGHTA and CDR2 FQGNSA. The CDR3 runs 14 residues. The CDR3 sequence is CASSRLMDSYEQYF. For the CDR3, the DNA is TGCGCCAGCAGCCGGCTAATGGACTCCTACGAGCAGTACTTC.

In its sample, this clonotype was seen many times. The chain recombines TRBV12-3 or TRBV12-4 with TRBJ1-3, with TRBD1 matching 9 bases. V was clipped by 6 bases and J by 4 bases; unmatched bases: 10. This CDR3 has 16 amino acids. CDR3 sequence reads: CASSSRDRVAGNTIYF. The DNA of the CDR3 is TGTGCCAGCAGCTCCCGGGACAGGGTTGCAGGAAACACCATATATTTT.

This chain links TRBV7-9 with TRBJ2-5; tentatively, D is TRBD2 (6 bases). Trimming took 5 bases from V and 4 from J, leaving 20 bases between them. In germline, CDR1 is SEHNR, CDR2 FQNEAQ (reference sequence). The length of the CDR3 is 16 residues. This CDR3 is CASSPRLTGVRETQYF. CDR3 bases: TGTGCCAGCAGCCCTCGACTAACGGGGGTCAGAGAGACCCAGTACTTC.

This clonotype has a single count. The chain is built from TRBV6-2 or TRBV6-3 and TRBJ2-3, with a possible D match to TRBD2 (7 bases). V gave up 2 bases and J gave up 9 bases, with 9 bases separating them. The CDR3 totals 12 residues. Germline V gene lookup returns CDR1 MNHEY and CDR2 SVGEGT. This CDR3 is CASSYPGGTQYF. As DNA, the CDR3 is TGTGCCAGCAGTTACCCGGGGGGCACGCAGTATTTT.

This clonotype was picked up a small number of times. This chain uses TRBV30 with TRBJ2-1, with 7 bases that match TRBD2. The ends lost 3 bases at V and 7 bases at J; junction bases unmatched: 9. The germline gives CDR1 GTSNPN, CDR2 SVGIG (reference sequence). This CDR3 is built from 14 residues. Written as DNA, the CDR3 is TGTGCCTGGAGCCCGGGCAATAGCGGGAATGAGCAGTTCTTC. Protein sequence: CAWSPGNSGNEQFF.

This clonotype has more than one count but fewer than ten. V and J are TRBV5-1 and TRBJ1-1, with D unresolved. Trimming took off 0 bases at V and 11 bases at J, with 14 bases between the two ends. CDR1 is SGHRS and CDR2 is YFSETQ in the germline V gene. This CDR3 is 13 amino acids long. The CDR3 DNA reads TGCGCCAGCAGCTTGGAGCCCATCCAAGGGGCTTTCTTT. Translating gives CASSLEPIQGAFF.

This clonotype showed up just a few times. This chain joins TRBV30 and TRBJ2-3, with 10 bases identical to TRBD2. V lost 4 bases to trimming and J lost 6 bases; unmatched junction nucleotides: 7. Germline values: CDR1 GTSNPN, CDR2 SVGIG (reference sequence). This CDR3 has 14 amino acids. The DNA for the CDR3 is TGTGCCTGGACTACTAGCGGGATTCAGGATACGCAGTATTTT. Translating gives CAWTTSGIQDTQYF.

This clonotype was seen only a few times. V usage is TRBV4-1 and J usage is TRBJ2-1; TRBD2 aligns across 9 bases. After removal of 0 bases from V and 9 bases from J, the junction contained 3 bases not matched to a gene. Germline assignment: CDR1 MGHRA and CDR2 YSYEKL. The CDR3 is 14 residues long. Written as DNA, the CDR3 is TGCGCCAGCAGCCAAGATACGCGGGAGGGTGAGCAGTTCTTC. Its translation: CASSQDTREGEQFF.

This clonotype occurred a few times. The CDR3 is CAWSPGQGAWNTEAFF. The DNA for the CDR3 is TGTGCCTGGAGCCCGGGACAGGGGGCATGGAACACTGAAGCTTTCTTT. This rearrangement joins TRBV30 to TRBJ1-1, with 12 bases identical to TRBD1. The CDR3 totals 16 residues. The ends lost 3 bases at V and 1 base at J; junction bases unmatched: 6. Per germline, CDR1 GTSNPN and CDR2 SVGIG (reference sequence).

In this sample, this clonotype turned up many times. The genes are TRBV7-9 and TRBJ2-3; 11 bases map to TRBD2. J lost 3 bases, V lost 5 bases, and 13 bases had no gene match. Germline loops: CDR1 SEHNR, CDR2 FQNEAQ (reference sequence). This CDR3 region has 18 residues. CDR3 DNA sequence: TGTGCCAGCAGCCCTACACCAACTAGCGGGGGAACAACAGATACGCAGTATTTT. It specifies CASSPTPTSGGTTDTQYF.

The sample holds many counts of this clonotype. This sequence joins TRBV5-1 and TRBJ1-2, with 10 bases matching TRBD1. V shed 0 bases and J 2 bases; nucleotides not matched to a gene: 1. This CDR3 is built from 15 residues. Germline CDR1 reads SGHRS; CDR2 reads YFSETQ. In nucleotides, the CDR3 is TGCGCCAGCAGCTTGGAGGGACAGGGGAACTATGGCTACACCTTC. Amino acids: CASSLEGQGNYGYTF.

This clonotype occurred a few times. The chain couples TRBV10-3 to TRBJ2-2; 14 bases agree with TRBD2. This CDR3 is 16 amino acids long. The J segment lost 4 bases and the V segment lost 2 bases, leaving 0 bases of the junction unmatched. Germline V gives CDR1 ENHRY, CDR2 SYGVKD. The CDR3 reads CAISEGTSGSTGELFF. CDR3 sequence (DNA): TGTGCCATCAGTGAGGGGACTAGCGGGAGCACCGGGGAGCTGTTTTTT.

The rearrangement uses TRBV7-3 and TRBJ2-3; TRBD2 might be the D (7 bases). Germline lookup yields CDR1 SGHTA and CDR2 FQGTGA. The germline V and J ends were trimmed by 6 bases and 5 bases, with 18 bases remaining between them. The CDR3 runs to 15 residues. The CDR3 DNA follows: TGTGCCAGCAGTTCCACGGGGGGCGTGGGAGATACGCAGTATTTT. It yields the protein CASSSTGGVGDTQYF.

This clonotype was counted many times. This chain joins TRBV20-1 and TRBJ1-5; TRBD1 agrees at 7 bases. CDR3 length: 14 amino acids. Germline CDR1 and CDR2: DFQATT and SNEGSKA (reference sequence). J gave up 2 bases and V 6 bases, and 7 bases lay outside the gene matches. The CDR3 nucleotides are TGCAGTGCAACGACAGGGTCGGGCAATCAGCCCCAGCATTTT. Encoded protein: CSATTGSGNQPQHF.

This clonotype was recorded at least ten times. The chain carries TRBV28 and TRBJ1-2, with 10 bases matching TRBD1. J was trimmed by 3 bases and V by 3 bases; bases with no gene match: 4. Germline V CDR1 and CDR2: MDHEN, SYDVKM. The CDR3 contains 15 residues. The CDR3 DNA follows: TGTGCCAGCAGTTTTCCGGGACAGGGGCACTATGGCTACACCTTC. This translates into CASSFPGQGHYGYTF.

With regard to this clonotype: One base away lies a much larger clone, so this may be a sequencing read error. The chain combines TRBV2 with TRBJ2-2; D is undetermined. Germline CDR1 and CDR2: SNHLY and FYNNEI. The CDR3 runs 16 residues. The V end was cut by 2 bases, the J end by 6 bases, with 16 bases between. The CDR3 DNA sequence: TGTGCCAGCAGTGAATCCAGTCGTGGGGTCGCCGGGGAGCTGTTTTTT. Protein: CASSESSRGVAGELFF.

This clonotype was detected only a few times. The chain combines TRBV7-9 with TRBJ1-1; tentatively, D is TRBD1 (5 bases). This CDR3 is 16 amino acids long. In germline, CDR1 is SEHNR, CDR2 FQNEAQ (reference sequence). V dropped 4 bases and J dropped 0 bases, with 15 bases sitting between them. The CDR3 DNA sequence: TGTGCCAGCAGCTCAACGGGCGTGGGGGTGAACACTGAAGCTTTCTTT. It encodes CASSSTGVGVNTEAFF. Combining the CDR3 with reference TRBV7-9 and TRBJ1-1 gives the whole variable domain DTGVSQNPRHKITKRGQNVTFRCDPISEHNRLYWYRQTLGQGPEFLTYFQNEAQLEKSRLLSDRFSAERPKGSFSTLEIQRTEQGDSAMYLCASSSTGVGVNTEAFFGQGTRLTVV.

Ten or more counts support this clonotype. The chain employs TRBV7-9 and TRBJ2-1; the D gene is possibly TRBD2 (7 bases). The ends were cut back, 5 bases at V and 6 bases at J, with 20 bases in the middle. There are 16 residues in the CDR3. The germline CDR1 and CDR2 sequences are SEHNR and FQNEAQ (reference sequence). CDR3 coding DNA: TGTGCCAGCAGCCCTCGGGGGGCCCCCAAGGGCAATGAGCAGTTCTTC. Translating it yields CASSPRGAPKGNEQFF.

This clonotype was detected many times. The chain links TRBV2 to TRBJ1-1, with 7 bases that match TRBD1. The CDR3 runs 14 residues. Germline V lookup: CDR1 SNHLY, CDR2 FYNNEI. J was trimmed by 5 bases and V by 4 bases; bases with no gene match: 7. In nucleotides, the CDR3 is TGTGCCAGCAGTGGGGAGGGGGCCCGAACTGAAGCTTTCTTT. Protein: CASSGEGARTEAFF.